This T cell receptor (beta chain) originates from a study of radiotherapy plus CTLA-4 blockade in lung cancer. Looking at the study overall: Objective responses arose in roughly 17% of patients, and over 25% experienced disease control.

This CDR3 is 13 amino acids long. With 9 bases removed from V and 3 bases from J, the gap between germline ends came to 15 bases. Looked up from germline, CDR1 is MNHEY and CDR2 is SMNVEV (reference sequence). Assay: immunoSEQ multiplex PCR; the TCRdb copy retains only in-frame clones and omits some. Among 83,000 or so clones listed, roughly four fifths were seen once. The sample here was peripheral blood, taken from a patient treated with radiotherapy plus ipilimumab. This sequence originates from a human donor with non-small cell lung cancer who had stable disease on radiotherapy plus ipilimumab. The chain uses TRBV27 and TRBJ2-7; possibly TRBD1 for D (6 bases). Written as DNA, the CDR3 is TGTGCCAGTTCGGGCAGGGGAGACTACGAGCAGTACTTC. This translates into CASSGRGDYEQYF.